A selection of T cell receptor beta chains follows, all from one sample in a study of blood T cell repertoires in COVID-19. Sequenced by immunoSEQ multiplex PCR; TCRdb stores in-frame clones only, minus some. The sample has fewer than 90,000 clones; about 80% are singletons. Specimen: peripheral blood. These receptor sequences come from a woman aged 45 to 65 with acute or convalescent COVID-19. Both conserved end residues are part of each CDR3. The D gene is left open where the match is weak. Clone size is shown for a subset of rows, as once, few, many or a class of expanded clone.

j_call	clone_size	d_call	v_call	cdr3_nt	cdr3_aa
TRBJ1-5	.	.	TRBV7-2	TGTGCCAGCAGCTTAGGAGGGCAAGAGAGCAATCAGCCCCAGCATTTT	CASSLGGQESNQPQHF
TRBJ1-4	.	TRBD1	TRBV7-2	TGTGCCAGCAGCTGGATAAGGGACAGCCCTGAAAAACTGTTTTTT	CASSWIRDSPEKLFF
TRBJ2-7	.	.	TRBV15	TGTGCCACCAGCAGAGAGGCAGGGGCCACCACCTACGAGCAGTACTTC	CATSREAGATTYEQYF
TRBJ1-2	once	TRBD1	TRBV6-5	TGTGCCAGCAGTATGCAAGGGACAGGGGATTATGGCTACACCTTC	CASSMQGTGDYGYTF
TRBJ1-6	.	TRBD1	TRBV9	TGTGCCAGCAGCGTAGGGGACAGGGCAAATTCACCCCTCCACTTT	CASSVGDRANSPLHF
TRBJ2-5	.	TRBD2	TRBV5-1	TGCGCCAGCAGCTTGAGCGGGGGCCAAGAGACCCAGTACTTC	CASSLSGGQETQYF
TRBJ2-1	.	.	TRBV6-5	TGTGCCAGCTCCGGGTGGGGGCGAGAGCAGTTCTTC	CASSGWGREQFF
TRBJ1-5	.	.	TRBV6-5	TGTGCCAGCAGTTACTCGTTTCAACAGGGCGATCAGCCCCAGCATTTT	CASSYSFQQGDQPQHF
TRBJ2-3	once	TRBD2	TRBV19	TGTGCCAGTAGGTCCTTTAGCGGGGGGGTAGATACGCAGTATTTT	CASRSFSGGVDTQYF
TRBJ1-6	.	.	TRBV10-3	TGTGCCAGCAGGGGTGGGTCAGGGGCTTCACCCCTCCACTTT	CASRGGSGASPLHF
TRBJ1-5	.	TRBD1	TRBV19	TGTGCCAGTATTAGGACAGGGGGCTCGAATCAACCCCAGCATTTT	CASIRTGGSNQPQHF
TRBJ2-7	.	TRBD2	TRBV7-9	TGTGCCAGCAGCTCTGGACTAGCGGGATCCTACGAGCAGTACTTC	CASSSGLAGSYEQYF
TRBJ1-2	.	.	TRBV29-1	TGCAGCGTTTGGGGCTCCTATGGCTACACCTTC	CSVWGSYGYTF
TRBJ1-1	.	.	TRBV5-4	TGTGCCAGCCACGAGGCGGGGGTGGTAGTCACTGAAGCTTTCTTT	CASHEAGVVVTEAFF
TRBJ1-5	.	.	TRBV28	TGTGCCAGCAGAGCCGAACCTAATCAGCCCCAGCATTTT	CASRAEPNQPQHF
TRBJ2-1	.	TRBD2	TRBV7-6	TGTGCCAGCAGCTTACTAGCGGGGGATATGTACAATGAGCAGTTCTTC	CASSLLAGDMYNEQFF
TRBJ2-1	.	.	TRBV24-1	TGTGCCACCATGCGGGGCAGTGAGCAGTTCTTC	CATMRGSEQFF
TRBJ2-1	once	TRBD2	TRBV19	TGTGCCAGTAGTCTTAACCGACTAGCGAGGAATAGAGATGAGCAGTTCTTC	CASSLNRLARNRDEQFF
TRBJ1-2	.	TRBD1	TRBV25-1	TGTGCCAGCAGTGCCGGGGACAGGATCTATGGCTACACCTTC	CASSAGDRIYGYTF
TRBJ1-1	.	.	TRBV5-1	TGCGCCAGCAGCTTGGGAGGCTTCACTGAAGCTTTCTTT	CASSLGGFTEAFF
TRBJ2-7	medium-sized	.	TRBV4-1	TGCGCCAGCAGCCAAGAGGTCGGGGTCTCCTACGAGCAGTACTTC	CASSQEVGVSYEQYF
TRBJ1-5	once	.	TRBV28	TGTGCCAGCAGACTTATGCGGAGTCAGCCCCAGCATTTT	CASRLMRSQPQHF
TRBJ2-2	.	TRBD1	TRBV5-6	TGTGCCAGCAGCGGGACAGATACGAACACCGGGGAGCTGTTTTTT	CASSGTDTNTGELFF
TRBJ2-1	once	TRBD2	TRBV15	TGTGCCACCAGCGTACACGGGGGGGACAATGAGCAGTTCTTC	CATSVHGGDNEQFF